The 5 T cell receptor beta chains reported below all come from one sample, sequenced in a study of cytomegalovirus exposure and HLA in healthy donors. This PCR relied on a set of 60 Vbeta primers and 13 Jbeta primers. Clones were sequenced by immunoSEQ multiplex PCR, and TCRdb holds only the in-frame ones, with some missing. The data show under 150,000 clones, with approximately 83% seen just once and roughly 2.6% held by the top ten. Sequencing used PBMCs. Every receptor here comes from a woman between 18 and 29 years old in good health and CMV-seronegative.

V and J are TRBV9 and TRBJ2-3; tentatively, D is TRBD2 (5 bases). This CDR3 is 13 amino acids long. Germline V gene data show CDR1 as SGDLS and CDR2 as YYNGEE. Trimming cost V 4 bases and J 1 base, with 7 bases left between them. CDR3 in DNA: TGTGCCAGCAGCCCCGGGGGCACAGATACGCAGTATTTT. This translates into CASSPGGTDTQYF. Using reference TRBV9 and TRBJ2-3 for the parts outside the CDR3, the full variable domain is DSGVTQTPKHLITATGQRVTLRCSPRSGDLSVYWYQQSLDQGLQFLIQYYNGEERAKGNILERFSAQQFPDLHSELNLSSLELGDSALYFCASSPGGTDTQYFGPGTRLTVL.

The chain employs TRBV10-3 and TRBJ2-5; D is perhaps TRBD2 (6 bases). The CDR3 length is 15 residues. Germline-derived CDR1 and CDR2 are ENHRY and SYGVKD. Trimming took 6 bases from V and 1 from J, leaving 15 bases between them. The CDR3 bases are TGTGCCATCAGGAAACTAGCAGGTAGCCAAGAGACCCAGTACTTC. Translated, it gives CAIRKLAGSQETQYF.

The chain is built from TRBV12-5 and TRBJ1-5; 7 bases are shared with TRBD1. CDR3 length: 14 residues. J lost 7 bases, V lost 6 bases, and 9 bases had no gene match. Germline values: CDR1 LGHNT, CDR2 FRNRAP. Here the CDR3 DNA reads TGTGCTAGTGGGCGACAGGGTGGCGAGCAGCCCCAGCATTTT. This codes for CASGRQGGEQPQHF. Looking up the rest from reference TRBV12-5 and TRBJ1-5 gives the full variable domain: DARVTQTPRHKVTEMGQEVTMRCQPILGHNTVFWYRQTMMQGLELLAYFRNRAPLDDSGMPKDRFSAEMPDATLATLKIQPSEPRDSAVYFCASGRQGGEQPQHFGDGTRLSIL.

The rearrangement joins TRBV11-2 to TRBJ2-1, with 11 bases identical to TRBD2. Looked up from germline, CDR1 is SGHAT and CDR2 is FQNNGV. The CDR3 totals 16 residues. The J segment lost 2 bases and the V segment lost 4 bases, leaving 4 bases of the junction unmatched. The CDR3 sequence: CASSYLAGGPYNEQFF. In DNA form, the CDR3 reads TGTGCCAGCAGCTATCTAGCGGGGGGTCCCTACAATGAGCAGTTCTTC.

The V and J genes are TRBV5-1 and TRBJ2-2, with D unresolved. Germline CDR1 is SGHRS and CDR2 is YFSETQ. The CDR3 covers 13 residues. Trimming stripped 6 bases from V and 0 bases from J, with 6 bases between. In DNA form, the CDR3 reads TGCGCCAGCACAAAAACGAACACCGGGGAGCTGTTTTTT. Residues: CASTKTNTGELFF.